These T cell receptor beta chains were read from a single sample in a study of shared clonotypes between healthy human individuals. TCRdb's table, derived via immunoSEQ multiplex PCR, lists solely in-frame clones and lacks some. The data hold about 600,000 clones, with about 97% observed a single time. The sequenced material came from naive CD4+ T cells sorted from blood. All receptors derive from a woman between 25 and 40 years old in good health. Both conserved end residues are part of each CDR3. A D gene is named only where the DNA matches it firmly. Size tells how often a clone was seen (once, few, many) or the class of an expanded clone, and some rows leave it out.

d_gene,v_gene,abundance,j_gene,len,CDR3aa,CDR3nt
-,TRBV20-1,once,TRBJ2-1,11,CSARLYNEQFF,TGCAGTGCTAGACTATACAATGAGCAGTTCTTC
-,TRBV28,-,TRBJ2-7,13,CASSLSPVVEQYF,TGTGCCAGCAGTTTAAGCCCTGTGGTCGAGCAGTACTTC
-,TRBV10-3,once,TRBJ2-4,14,CAISDPLAKNIQYF,TGTGCCATCAGTGATCCACTAGCCAAAAACATTCAGTACTTC
-,TRBV18,-,TRBJ2-3,15,CASSLTVLAPDTQYF,TGTGCCAGCTCACTCACCGTCCTAGCCCCAGATACGCAGTATTTT
-,TRBV5-1,-,TRBJ2-1,14,CASSLVSGSNEQFF,TGCGCCAGCAGCTTGGTTTCCGGGTCCAATGAGCAGTTCTTC
-,TRBV28,-,TRBJ1-5,11,CASSYRGPPHF,TGTGCCAGCAGTTACCGGGGGCCTCCGCATTTT
-,TRBV30,-,TRBJ2-2,16,CAWSVLGLASTGELFF,TGTGCCTGGAGTGTACTTGGGCTAGCTTCCACCGGGGAGCTGTTTTTT
-,TRBV27,-,TRBJ1-3,14,CASGRANQGDTIYF,TGTGCCAGCGGCCGGGCAAATCAAGGGGACACCATATATTTT
TRBD1,TRBV6-5,-,TRBJ2-2,15,CASSYDRANTGELFF,TGTGCCAGCAGTTACGACAGGGCCAACACCGGGGAGCTGTTTTTT
TRBD1,TRBV6-6,-,TRBJ2-5,13,CARDRLDQETQYF,TGTGCCCGGGACAGGTTGGATCAAGAGACCCAGTACTTC
TRBD1,TRBV19,-,TRBJ2-7,17,CASSKQGQGVSSYEQYF,TGTGCCAGTAGCAAACAGGGTCAGGGGGTTTCCTCCTACGAGCAGTACTTC
-,TRBV18,-,TRBJ1-1,15,CASSPTGTPNTEAFF,TGTGCCAGCTCACCAACCGGGACGCCGAACACTGAAGCTTTCTTT
-,TRBV28,-,TRBJ2-5,13,CASSLEDRGTQYF,TGTGCCAGCAGTTTAGAGGATCGAGGGACCCAGTACTTC
-,TRBV5-6,-,TRBJ2-5,12,CASSLAVETQYF,TGTGCCAGCAGCTTGGCCGTCGAGACCCAGTACTTC